Here is one T cell receptor (beta chain) with its context. Antigen: not known. Sequencing used immunoSEQ multiplex PCR; TCRdb keeps in-frame clones, though not all of them. The sample gives under 15,000 clones, under 85% of which show up once; roughly a fifth is in the top ten. The data are from a study of OX40 agonist ivuxolimab in advanced cancers. Background on the study: Dose-escalation patients' cancers were hepatocellular carcinoma, melanoma, renal cell or head and neck cancer. The eligibility criteria allowed prior anti-PD-1, anti-PD-L1 or anti-CTLA-4 therapy, and about 40% had some. Whole-study results and caveats: At 0.1 to 3.0 mg/kg, CD4+ and CD8+ blood T cells expanded clonally by week 6.

The germline gives CDR1 SQVTM, CDR2 ANQGSEA. V was cut by 3 bases and J by 5 bases, with 10 bases left in between. The CDR3 is made up of 12 amino acids. This material consisted of CD4+ or CD8+ T cells sorted from blood, taken in a trial of the OX40 agonist ivuxolimab. The rearrangement links TRBV29-1 to TRBJ1-1; TRBD1 is a possible D gene (6 bases). This clonotype originated in an adult with an advanced solid tumor such as melanoma, head and neck, liver or kidney cancer. The CDR3 bases are TGCAGCGTTGACAAGGGGGGTACTGAAGCTTTCTTT. It codes for CSVDKGGTEAFF.